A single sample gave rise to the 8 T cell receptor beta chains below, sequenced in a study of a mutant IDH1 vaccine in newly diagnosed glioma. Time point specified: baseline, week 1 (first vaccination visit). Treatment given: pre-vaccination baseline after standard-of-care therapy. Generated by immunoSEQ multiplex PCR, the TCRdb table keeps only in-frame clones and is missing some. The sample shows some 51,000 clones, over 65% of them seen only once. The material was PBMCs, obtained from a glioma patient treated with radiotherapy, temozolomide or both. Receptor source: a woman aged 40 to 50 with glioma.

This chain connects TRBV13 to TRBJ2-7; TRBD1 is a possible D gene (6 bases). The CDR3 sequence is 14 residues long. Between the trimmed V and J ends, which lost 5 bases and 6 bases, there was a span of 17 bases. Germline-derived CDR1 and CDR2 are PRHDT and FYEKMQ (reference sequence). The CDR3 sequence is CASSNRDTSGEQYF. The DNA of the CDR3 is TGTGCCAGCAGCAACCGGGACACCTCTGGCGAGCAGTACTTC.

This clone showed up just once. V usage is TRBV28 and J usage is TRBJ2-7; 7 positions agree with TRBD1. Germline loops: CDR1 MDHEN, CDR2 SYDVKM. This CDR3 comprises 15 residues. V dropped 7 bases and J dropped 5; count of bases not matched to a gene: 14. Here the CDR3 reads CASMEGGPSGHEQYF. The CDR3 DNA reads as TGTGCCAGCATGGAAGGGGGCCCCTCCGGGCACGAGCAGTACTTC.

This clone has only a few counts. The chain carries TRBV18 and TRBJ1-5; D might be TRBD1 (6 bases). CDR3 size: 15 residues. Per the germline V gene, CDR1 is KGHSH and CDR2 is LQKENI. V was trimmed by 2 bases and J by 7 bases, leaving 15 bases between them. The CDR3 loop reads CASSPRSAGDQPQHF. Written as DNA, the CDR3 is TGTGCCAGCTCACCAAGGAGCGCAGGGGACCAGCCCCAGCATTTT.

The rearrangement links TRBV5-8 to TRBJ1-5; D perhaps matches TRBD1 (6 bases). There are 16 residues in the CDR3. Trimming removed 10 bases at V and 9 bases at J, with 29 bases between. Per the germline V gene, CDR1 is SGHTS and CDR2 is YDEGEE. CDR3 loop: CAPRGGTISSDWPQHF. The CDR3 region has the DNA TGTGCCCCTAGGGGGGGGACCATTAGTTCAGATTGGCCCCAGCATTTT.

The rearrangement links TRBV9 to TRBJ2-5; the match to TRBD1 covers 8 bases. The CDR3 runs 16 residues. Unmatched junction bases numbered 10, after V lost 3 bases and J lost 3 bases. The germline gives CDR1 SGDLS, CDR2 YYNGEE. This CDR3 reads CASSGGDRGGKETQYF. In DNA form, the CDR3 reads TGTGCCAGCAGCGGGGGAGACAGGGGTGGGAAAGAGACCCAGTACTTC.

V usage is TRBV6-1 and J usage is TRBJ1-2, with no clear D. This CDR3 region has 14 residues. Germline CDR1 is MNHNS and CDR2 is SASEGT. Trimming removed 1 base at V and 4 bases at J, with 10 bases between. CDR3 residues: CASSEDGNLYGYTF. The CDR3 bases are TGTGCCAGCAGTGAAGATGGCAACCTCTATGGCTACACCTTC.

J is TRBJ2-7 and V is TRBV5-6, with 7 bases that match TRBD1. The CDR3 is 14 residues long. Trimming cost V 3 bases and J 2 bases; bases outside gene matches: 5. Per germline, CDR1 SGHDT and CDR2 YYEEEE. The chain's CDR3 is CASSYGTATYEQYF. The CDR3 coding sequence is TGTGCCAGCAGCTACGGGACAGCCACCTACGAGCAGTACTTC.

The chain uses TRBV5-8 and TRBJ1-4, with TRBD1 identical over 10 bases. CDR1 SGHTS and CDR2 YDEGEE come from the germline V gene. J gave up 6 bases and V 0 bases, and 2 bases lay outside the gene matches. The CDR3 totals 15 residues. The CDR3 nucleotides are TGTGCCAGCAGCTTGGGGGACAGGGGCGATGAAAAACTGTTTTTT. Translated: CASSLGDRGDEKLFF.